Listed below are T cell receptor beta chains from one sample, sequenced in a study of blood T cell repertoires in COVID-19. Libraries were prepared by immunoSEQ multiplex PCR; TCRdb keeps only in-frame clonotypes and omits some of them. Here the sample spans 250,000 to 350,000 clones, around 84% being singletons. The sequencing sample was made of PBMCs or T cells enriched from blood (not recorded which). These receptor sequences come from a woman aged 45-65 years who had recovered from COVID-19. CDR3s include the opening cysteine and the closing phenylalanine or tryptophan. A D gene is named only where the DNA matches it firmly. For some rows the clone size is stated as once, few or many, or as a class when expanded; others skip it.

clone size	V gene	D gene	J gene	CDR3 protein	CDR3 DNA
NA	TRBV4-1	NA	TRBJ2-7	CASSQPTGATYEQYF	TGCGCCAGCAGCCAACCGACAGGCGCAACCTACGAGCAGTACTTC
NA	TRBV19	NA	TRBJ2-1	CASSITEGTGEQFF	TGTGCCAGTAGTATAACGGAGGGGACGGGTGAGCAGTTCTTC
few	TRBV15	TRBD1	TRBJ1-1	CATSPLWTGVTNTEAFF	TGTGCCACCAGCCCACTTTGGACAGGGGTAACCAACACTGAAGCTTTCTTT
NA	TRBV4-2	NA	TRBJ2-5	CASSLGASGNDQETQYF	TGTGCCAGCAGCCTGGGGGCTAGCGGCAATGACCAAGAGACCCAGTACTTC
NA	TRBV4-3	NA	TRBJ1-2	CASSQDRGGYGYTF	TGCGCCAGCAGCCAAGATCGAGGAGGGTATGGCTACACCTTC
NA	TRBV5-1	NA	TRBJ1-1	CASKMGQSRGNTEAFF	TGCGCCAGCAAGATGGGACAATCTCGAGGGAACACTGAAGCTTTCTTT
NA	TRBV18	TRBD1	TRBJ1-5	CASSPTGVGNQPQHF	TGTGCCAGCTCACCGACAGGGGTCGGCAATCAGCCCCAGCATTTT
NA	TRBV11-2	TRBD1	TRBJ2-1	CASSFSGTGFNEQFF	TGTGCCAGCAGCTTCTCCGGGACAGGGTTCAATGAGCAGTTCTTC
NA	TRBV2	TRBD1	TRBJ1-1	CASRGTGVTEAFF	TGTGCCAGCAGGGGGACAGGGGTAACTGAAGCTTTCTTT
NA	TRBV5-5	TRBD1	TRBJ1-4	CASSRDRGILANEKLFF	TGTGCCAGCAGCCGGGACAGGGGTATTTTGGCTAATGAAAAACTGTTTTTT
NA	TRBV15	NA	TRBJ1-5	CATSRDPGQPQHF	TGTGCCACCAGCAGAGATCCCGGTCAGCCCCAGCATTTT
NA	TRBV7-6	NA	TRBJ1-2	CASSPYGGGGTDGYTF	TGTGCCAGCAGCCCCTACGGGGGGGGAGGGACGGATGGCTACACCTTC
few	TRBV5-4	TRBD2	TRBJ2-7	CASSSGLAISYEQYF	TGTGCCAGCAGCTCGGGACTAGCGATTTCCTACGAGCAGTACTTC
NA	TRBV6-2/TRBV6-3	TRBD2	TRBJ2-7	CASSSAGRLRSEQYF	TGTGCCAGCAGTTCGGCCGGGAGGCTACGCTCCGAGCAGTACTTC
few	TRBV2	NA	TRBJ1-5	CASRPTGNSNQPQHF	TGTGCCAGCAGACCGACAGGTAATAGCAATCAGCCCCAGCATTTT
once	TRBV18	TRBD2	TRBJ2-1	CASSPGTSGNEQFF	TGTGCCAGCTCACCAGGGACTAGCGGCAATGAGCAGTTCTTC
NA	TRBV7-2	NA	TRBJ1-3	CASSTPGLGHGNTIYF	TGTGCCAGCAGCACACCGGGACTAGGGCACGGAAACACCATATATTTT
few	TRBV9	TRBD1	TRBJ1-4	CASSAQGTPNEKLFF	TGTGCCAGCAGCGCACAGGGGACCCCTAATGAAAAACTGTTTTTT
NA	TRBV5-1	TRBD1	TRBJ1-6	CASSFQGATNSPLHF	TGCGCCAGCAGCTTTCAGGGGGCGACAAATTCACCCCTCCACTTT
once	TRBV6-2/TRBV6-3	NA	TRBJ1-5	CASSYPRQDGQPQHF	TGTGCCAGCAGTTACCCAAGACAGGACGGTCAGCCCCAGCATTTT
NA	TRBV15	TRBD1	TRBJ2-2	CATSRDGTGTGELFF	TGTGCCACCAGCAGAGATGGGACAGGGACCGGGGAGCTGTTTTTT
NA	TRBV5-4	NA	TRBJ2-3	CASSVTVTDTQYF	TGTGCCAGCAGCGTGACTGTAACAGATACGCAGTATTTT
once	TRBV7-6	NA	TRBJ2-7	CASSYGESEQYF	TGTGCCAGCAGCTATGGGGAGAGCGAGCAGTACTTC
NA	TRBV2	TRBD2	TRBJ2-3	CASSSAAPSGGSTDTQYF	TGTGCCAGCAGTTCGGCTGCACCCTCGGGAGGGTCGACAGATACGCAGTATTTT
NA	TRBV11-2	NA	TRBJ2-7	CASSLDQILEQYF	TGTGCCAGCAGCTTAGACCAGATCCTCGAGCAGTACTTC
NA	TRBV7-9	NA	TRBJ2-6	CASTSYRGRSGANVLTF	TGTGCCAGCACCTCGTATAGGGGCCGGTCTGGGGCCAACGTCCTGACTTTC
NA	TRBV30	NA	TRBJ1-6	CACNTGQSNSPLHF	TGTGCCTGTAATACCGGACAGAGTAATTCACCCCTCCACTTT
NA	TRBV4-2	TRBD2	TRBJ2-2	CASSRLAGDTGELFF	TGTGCCAGCAGCCGCTTAGCGGGAGACACCGGGGAGCTGTTTTTT
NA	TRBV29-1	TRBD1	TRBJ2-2	CSVESKGAVGELFF	TGCAGCGTTGAAAGCAAGGGGGCGGTCGGGGAGCTGTTTTTT
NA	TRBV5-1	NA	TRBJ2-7	CASSRDNYEQYF	TGCGCCAGCAGCCGGGACAACTACGAGCAGTACTTC
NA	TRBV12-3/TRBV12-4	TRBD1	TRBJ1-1	CASNDRGNTEAFF	TGTGCCAGCAATGACAGGGGGAACACTGAAGCTTTCTTT
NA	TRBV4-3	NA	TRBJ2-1	CASSQDGERRTNEQFF	TGCGCCAGCAGCCAAGACGGCGAGCGCCGCACCAATGAGCAGTTCTTC
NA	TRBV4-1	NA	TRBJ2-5	CASSQDRVETQYF	TGCGCCAGCAGCCAAGACAGGGTGGAGACCCAGTACTTC
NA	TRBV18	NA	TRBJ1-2	CASSPAGVDGYTF	TGTGCCAGCTCACCAGCAGGGGTAGATGGCTACACCTTC
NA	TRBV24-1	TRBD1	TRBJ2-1	CATSEPGGNEQFF	TGTGCCACCAGTGAACCAGGGGGAAATGAGCAGTTCTTC
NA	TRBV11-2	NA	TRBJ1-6	CASSAAAGTLTLHF	TGTGCCAGCAGCGCAGCGGCCGGGACTCTCACCCTCCACTTT
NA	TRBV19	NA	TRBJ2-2	CASSTANTGELFF	TGTGCCAGTAGTACCGCGAACACCGGGGAGCTGTTTTTT
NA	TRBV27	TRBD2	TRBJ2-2	CASSSPSLTGFGGRNTGELFF	TGTGCCAGCAGTTCCCCTAGCCTCACAGGGTTTGGCGGGAGGAATACCGGGGAGCTGTTTTTT
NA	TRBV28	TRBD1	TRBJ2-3	CASNRQGSFILQYF	TGTGCCAGCAATAGACAGGGCAGTTTTATACTACAGTATTTT
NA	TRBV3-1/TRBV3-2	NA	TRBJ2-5	CASSHSGREETQYF	TGTGCCAGCAGCCATTCGGGTAGGGAGGAGACCCAGTACTTC
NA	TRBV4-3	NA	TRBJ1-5	CASSQGWEQIQPQHF	TGCGCCAGCAGCCAAGGGTGGGAGCAGATTCAGCCCCAGCATTTT
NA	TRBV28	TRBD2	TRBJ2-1	CASSPGLAGDPNYNEQFF	TGTGCCAGCAGTCCGGGACTAGCGGGGGACCCTAACTACAATGAGCAGTTCTTC
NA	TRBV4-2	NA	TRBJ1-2	CASSQGGGALVYGYTF	TGTGCCAGCAGCCAAGGAGGGGGGGCTTTAGTCTATGGCTACACCTTC
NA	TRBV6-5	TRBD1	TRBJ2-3	CASSFSGTGETDTQYF	TGTGCCAGCAGTTTTTCCGGGACAGGGGAAACAGATACGCAGTATTTT
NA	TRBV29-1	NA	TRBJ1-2	CSEAAGGHYGYTF	TGCAGCGAGGCCGCGGGGGGGCACTATGGCTACACCTTC